The 18 T cell receptor beta chains presented below share a single source sample, sequenced in a study of cytomegalovirus exposure and HLA in healthy donors. Produced via immunoSEQ multiplex PCR; TCRdb's table is partial and in-frame only. Seen here are tens of thousands of clones, around 90% observed once, and the top ten hold 3.5% to 4%. The sequenced sample consisted of PBMCs. Source of these receptors: a woman aged 18-35 years in good health and CMV-seropositive.

On this clone itself: This sample also contains other DNA sequences that code for the same CDR3. The rearrangement uses TRBV5-1 and TRBJ2-1; 7 bases are a match to TRBD1. This CDR3 has 14 amino acids. Trimming took 4 bases from V and 3 from J; bases not matched to a gene: 4. CDR1 is SGHRS, CDR2 YFSETQ, per germline. DNA of the CDR3: TGCGCCAGCAGCCCTTCAGGGGGCTACAATGAGCAGTTCTTC. It specifies CASSPSGGYNEQFF.

The chain has TRBV5-6 and TRBJ2-1; D ambiguous. Germline lookup yields CDR1 SGHDT and CDR2 YYEEEE. CDR3 length equals 12 residues. V lost 4 bases, J lost 5 bases, and 7 bases lay in between. The DNA for the CDR3 is TGTGCCAGCAGCCTTCTAGACAATGAGCAGTTCTTC. It is translated as CASSLLDNEQFF.

The chain couples TRBV9 to TRBJ1-3; D is perhaps TRBD1 (6 bases). Trimming pared 3 bases from V and 2 bases from J, leaving 15 bases between. This CDR3 is 16 amino acids long. Germline values: CDR1 SGDLS, CDR2 YYNGEE. CDR3 bases: TGTGCCAGCAGCGGTTCGGTTTCAGGGGCTGGAAACACCATATATTTT. It translates to CASSGSVSGAGNTIYF.

The chain links TRBV5-1 to TRBJ1-1; TRBD1 aligns across 10 bases. After removal of 0 bases from V and 4 bases from J, the junction contained 3 bases not matched to a gene. Germline V CDR1 and CDR2: SGHRS, YFSETQ. The CDR3 runs to 15 residues. Here the CDR3 reads CASSLVGTGATEAFF. In DNA form, the CDR3 reads TGCGCCAGCAGCTTGGTTGGGACAGGGGCCACTGAAGCTTTCTTT.

The chain couples TRBV28 to TRBJ2-5; tentative D call: TRBD2 (6 bases). The germline CDR1 and CDR2 sequences are MDHEN and SYDVKM. This CDR3 has 14 residues. The ends were cut back, 2 bases at V and 1 base at J, with 8 bases in the middle. The CDR3 sequence is CASSLRGIQETQYF. The CDR3 bases are TGTGCCAGCAGTTTACGGGGGATCCAAGAGACCCAGTACTTC. Full variable domain (outside the CDR3, taken from reference TRBV28 and TRBJ2-5): DVKVTQSSRYLVKRTGEKVFLECVQDMDHENMFWYRQDPGLGLRLIYFSYDVKMKEKGDIPEGYSVSREKKERFSLILESASTNQTSMYLCASSLRGIQETQYFGPGTRLLVL.

This rearrangement joins TRBV11-2 to TRBJ1-1; 9 bases are a match to TRBD1. V was pared by 1 base and J by 4 bases, with 1 base of the junction left unmatched. This CDR3 contains 14 residues. Germline CDR1 reads SGHAT; CDR2 reads FQNNGV. The CDR3, as DNA: TGTGCCAGCAGCTTAGGACAGGGGGGCACTGAAGCTTTCTTT. Protein product: CASSLGQGGTEAFF. The complete variable domain, with remaining parts taken from reference TRBV11-2 and TRBJ1-1, reads EAGVAQSPRYKIIEKRQSVAFWCNPISGHATLYWYQQILGQGPKLLIQFQNNGVVDDSQLPKDRFSAERLKGVDSTLKIQPAKLEDSAVYLCASSLGQGGTEAFFGQGTRLTVV.

CDR3 nucleotide sequence: TGTGCCAGCAGCGAGGGGGGGGCCTACGAGCAGTACTTC. The encoded protein is CASSEGGAYEQYF. The chain is built from TRBV9 and TRBJ2-7; D possibly corresponds to TRBD2 (7 bases). The CDR3 length is 13 residues. The germline V gene encodes CDR1 SGDLS and CDR2 YYNGEE. V lost 3 bases and J 2 bases, leaving 9 bases between the germline ends.

This clone was counted a single time. The CDR3 protein is CASSPMAGPEFSYEQYF. In nucleotides, the CDR3 is TGTGCCAGCTCACCGATGGCGGGCCCAGAGTTCTCCTACGAGCAGTACTTC. The genes are TRBV18 and TRBJ2-7; D is perhaps TRBD2 (5 bases). CDR3 length equals 17 residues. Germline values: CDR1 KGHSH, CDR2 LQKENI. Between the trimmed V and J ends, which lost 3 bases and 0 bases, there was a span of 18 bases.

This chain links TRBV19 with TRBJ1-1; D is uncertain. Trimming removed 5 bases from V and 4 bases from J, with 8 bases in between. Germline V gene data show CDR1 as LNHDA and CDR2 as SQIVND (reference sequence). The CDR3 length is 12 residues. CDR3 sequence: CASSELSTEAFF. CDR3 nucleotide sequence: TGTGCCAGTAGTGAGCTTTCCACTGAAGCTTTCTTT.

A few counts support this clone. The V and J genes are TRBV10-2 and TRBJ2-1; TRBD2 aligns across 11 bases. J lost 4 bases, V lost 7 bases, and 3 bases had no gene match. Germline-derived CDR1 and CDR2 are WSHSY and SAAADI. The CDR3 is made up of 14 amino acids. CDR3 region: CASKGLADYNEQFF. Here the CDR3 DNA reads TGCGCCAGCAAGGGACTAGCGGATTACAATGAGCAGTTCTTC.

V gene TRBV6-1 combines with J gene TRBJ2-5, with TRBD1 as a possible D gene (5 bases). This CDR3 is built from 11 residues. The germline CDR1 and CDR2 sequences are MNHNS and SASEGT. CDR3 residues: CGIGVGETQYF. The CDR3 DNA is TGTGGGATAGGGGTAGGTGAGACCCAGTACTTC.

This chain connects TRBV6-1 to TRBJ1-2; a possible D gene is TRBD1 (5 bases). The CDR3 contains 16 residues. Trimming left V 4 bases short and J 1 base short, with 16 bases between. Per germline, CDR1 MNHNS and CDR2 SASEGT. In DNA, the CDR3 is TGTGCCAGCAGTGCCCACGTTCGGGGGAATAACTATGGCTACACCTTC. Protein: CASSAHVRGNNYGYTF.

J is TRBJ1-3 and V is TRBV28; D gene unclear. Germline lookup yields CDR1 MDHEN and CDR2 SYDVKM. This CDR3 is 16 amino acids long. Deletions cut 5 bases from V and 2 bases from J, with 16 bases between. The CDR3 DNA follows: TGTGCCAGCAGTAGTCTAGAGGTGGTGGCTGGAAACACCATATATTTT. It yields the protein CASSSLEVVAGNTIYF.

The chain recombines TRBV28 with TRBJ2-4; 8 positions agree with TRBD2. The CDR3 loop spans 14 amino acids. Germline CDR1 is MDHEN and CDR2 is SYDVKM. J was trimmed by 9 bases and V by 6 bases; bases with no gene match: 10. The CDR3 reads CASSSAGGHTIQYF. For the CDR3, the DNA is TGTGCCAGCAGCTCGGCGGGGGGTCATACCATTCAGTACTTC.

The chain has TRBV7-9 and TRBJ1-1, with 8 positions matching TRBD1. CDR1 SEHNR and CDR2 FQNEAQ come from the germline V gene (reference sequence). This CDR3 is 16 amino acids long. V lost 7 bases, J lost 5 bases, and 15 bases stayed unmatched. The CDR3 DNA reads TGTGCCAGCACCGAAACTGGGACAGGCGGCGGTACTGAAGCTTTCTTT. Its protein is CASTETGTGGGTEAFF.

This clone was seen only a few times. The CDR3 DNA follows: TGTGCCAGCAGCCAAGAAACAGGGGGAGCAGATACGCAGTATTTT. Protein sequence: CASSQETGGADTQYF. V and J are TRBV4-2 and TRBJ2-3; TRBD1 aligns across 8 bases. Trimming at V came to 0 bases and at J to 4 bases, leaving 3 bases not matched to a gene. Per the germline V gene, CDR1 is LGHNA and CDR2 is YNFKEQ. This CDR3 spans 15 amino acids.

This chain uses TRBV27 with TRBJ1-6; TRBD1 might be the D (6 bases). CDR3 length: 14 amino acids. The ends were cut back, 3 bases at V and 7 bases at J, with 10 bases in the middle. In germline, CDR1 is MNHEY, CDR2 SMNVEV (reference sequence). The CDR3 sequence is CASSFRGENSPLHF. CDR3 bases: TGTGCCAGCAGTTTCAGGGGCGAGAATTCACCCCTCCACTTT.

This chain uses TRBV6-5 with TRBJ1-5; 7 nucleotides match TRBD1. The CDR3 extends over 14 amino acids. The trim removed 5 bases at V and 4 bases at J, leaving 5 bases unmatched. Germline loops: CDR1 MNHEY, CDR2 SVGAGI. The CDR3 coding sequence is TGTGCCAGCAGTCCCTTCAGGGGGAATCAGCCCCAGCATTTT. Its protein product is CASSPFRGNQPQHF.